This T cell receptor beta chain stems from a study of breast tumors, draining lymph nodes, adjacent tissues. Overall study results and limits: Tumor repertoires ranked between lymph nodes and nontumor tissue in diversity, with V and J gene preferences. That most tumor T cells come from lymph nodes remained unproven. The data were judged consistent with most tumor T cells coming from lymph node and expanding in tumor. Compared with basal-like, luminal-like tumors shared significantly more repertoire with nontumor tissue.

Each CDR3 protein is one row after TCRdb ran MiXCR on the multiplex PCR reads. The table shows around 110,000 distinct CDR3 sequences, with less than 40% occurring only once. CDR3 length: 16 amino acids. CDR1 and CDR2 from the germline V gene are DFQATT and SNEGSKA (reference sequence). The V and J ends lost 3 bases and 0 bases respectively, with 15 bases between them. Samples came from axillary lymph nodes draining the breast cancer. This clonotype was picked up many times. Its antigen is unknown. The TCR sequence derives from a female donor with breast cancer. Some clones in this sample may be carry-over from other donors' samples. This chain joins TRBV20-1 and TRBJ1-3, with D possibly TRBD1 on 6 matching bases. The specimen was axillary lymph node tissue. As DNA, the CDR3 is TGCAGTGCTAGGGGGGCGACCATAAGCTCTGGAAACACCATATATTTT. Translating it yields CSARGATISSGNTIYF.